This entry lists 21 T cell receptor beta chains sequenced from one sample in a study of post-analysis software for immune sequencing data. Study observations and caveats: With TRBV5-6, TRBV5-1 and TRBV20-1 included, roughly five TRBV segments were more frequent in patients than in controls.

The TCR beta cDNA libraries contained unique molecular identifiers. MiXCR, run by TCRdb on the PCR reads, gives a single entry per CDR3 protein. This sample carries a few hundred thousand distinct CDR3 sequences, around 40% of them seen once, and the ten largest clones take around an eighth. The antigens these receptors bind are not known. Sequencing was carried out using blood. These receptors originate from a girl aged 10 to 17 with multiple sclerosis.

J is TRBJ1-1 and V is TRBV4-1; D is perhaps TRBD1 (5 bases). CDR1 and CDR2 from the germline V gene are MGHRA and YSYEKL. The CDR3 covers 17 residues. The V end was cut by 4 bases, the J end by 5 bases, with 23 bases between. The CDR3 region is CASSPSEGFGLTTEAFF. Here the CDR3 DNA reads TGCGCCAGCAGCCCCAGTGAGGGGTTTGGGTTAACGACTGAAGCTTTCTTT.

This clonotype has just a few counts. The chain carries TRBV2 and TRBJ2-1, with 9 nucleotides matching TRBD2. J was trimmed by 4 bases and V by 3 bases; bases with no gene match: 7. The V gene's germline CDR1 is SNHLY and CDR2 FYNNEI. The CDR3 has 16 residues. The CDR3 region has the DNA TGTGCCAGCAGTGAGTGGGTAGCGGGGGTATACAATGAGCAGTTCTTC. This translates into CASSEWVAGVYNEQFF.

Notes on this clonotype: No DNA is shown, since the ends of the CDR3 on it are uncertain; the CDR3 is the one TCRdb lists. CDR3 region: CSGVTGDYGCTF. The V and J genes are TRBV29-1 and TRBJ1-2; TRBD1 is the table's D call, not checked against the DNA. The CDR3 is 12 amino acids long, termini counted. Germline V gene lookup returns CDR1 SQVTM and CDR2 ANQGSEA.

The genes are TRBV6-1 and TRBJ1-1, with a weak D call TRBD1 (5 bases). Germline V gene data show CDR1 as MNHNS and CDR2 as SASEGT. The ends were cut back, 6 bases at V and 1 base at J, with 12 bases in the middle. This CDR3 comprises 14 residues. CDR3 in DNA: TGTGCCAGCAGGGGAGACGGGGGGAACACTGAAGCTTTCTTT. Translation: CASRGDGGNTEAFF.

This clonotype was observed a few times. The gene calls are TRBV20-1 and TRBJ2-7; 7 bases are a match to TRBD2. V lost 6 bases to trimming and J lost 2 bases; unmatched junction nucleotides: 7. Germline loops: CDR1 DFQATT, CDR2 SNEGSKA (reference sequence). The length of the CDR3 is 13 residues. The CDR3 sequence is CSASSGTTYEQYF. CDR3 in DNA: TGCAGTGCCTCTAGCGGCACCACCTACGAGCAGTACTTC.

Only a few counts were recorded for this clonotype. This sequence joins TRBV7-9 and TRBJ2-7; D not certain. V was shortened by 8 bases and J by 5 bases, with 10 bases between the two germline ends. The CDR3 contains 11 residues. Germline values: CDR1 SEHNR, CDR2 FQNEAQ (reference sequence). The DNA for the CDR3 is TGTGCCAGCGAACGCGGACACGAGCAGTACTTC. It specifies CASERGHEQYF. The variable domain in full, completed from reference TRBV7-9 and TRBJ2-7, reads DTGVSQNPRHKITKRGQNVTFRCDPISEHNRLYWYRQTLGQGPEFLTYFQNEAQLEKSRLLSDRFSAERPKGSFSTLEIQRTEQGDSAMYLCASERGHEQYFGPGTRLTVT.

CDR3 sequence: CASSFGGTGYNEQFF. CDR3 bases: TGTGCCAGCAGTTTTGGAGGGACAGGGTACAATGAGCAGTTCTTC. The rearrangement joins TRBV12-3 or TRBV12-4 to TRBJ2-1; TRBD1 aligns across 9 bases. The V and J ends lost 3 bases and 4 bases, in that order; junction bases with no gene match: 4. The CDR3 covers 15 residues.

This clonotype was seen at least ten times. The genes are TRBV28 and TRBJ1-1; tentatively, D is TRBD1 (6 bases). The V end lost 3 bases, the J end lost 2 bases, and 10 bases lay between the germline ends. Germline V lookup: CDR1 MDHEN, CDR2 SYDVKM. The CDR3 consists of 14 residues. CDR3 amino acids: CASSFGTLNTEAFF. CDR3 bases: TGTGCCAGCAGTTTCGGGACACTTAACACTGAAGCTTTCTTT.

The chain carries TRBV28 and TRBJ2-7, with D perhaps TRBD1 (6 bases). The CDR3 sequence is 13 residues long. V was cut by 6 bases and J by 3 bases, with 12 bases left in between. Germline assignment: CDR1 MDHEN and CDR2 SYDVKM. The CDR3 nucleotides read TGTGCCAGCAGGGAACAGGGTAACTACGAGCAGTACTTC. Its protein is CASREQGNYEQYF.

CDR3 DNA: TGCAGCGTTGAAATAGGACTAGCGGGAGAAGGTGAGCAGTTCTTC. Its protein is CSVEIGLAGEGEQFF. This chain connects TRBV29-1 to TRBJ2-1; 13 bases match TRBD2. Germline loops: CDR1 SQVTM, CDR2 ANQGSEA. This CDR3 has 15 residues. V shed 2 bases and J 9 bases; nucleotides not matched to a gene: 7.

Comment on this clonotype: One end of the junction is discordant with germline, which a read error may explain. The rearrangement uses TRBV7-2 and TRBJ1-2; possible D gene TRBD1, 5 bases. The CDR3 runs to 14 residues. Germline CDR1 reads SGHTA; CDR2 reads FQGNSA. The DNA of the CDR3 is TGTGCCAGCAGCGAAGACAGCCTTAACTATGGCCACACCTTC. This encodes CASSEDSLNYGHTF.

The chain carries TRBV6-4 and TRBJ2-7, with D possibly called TRBD1 or TRBD2 (5 bases each). The ends were cut back, 2 bases at V and 4 bases at J, with 24 bases in the middle. Germline values: CDR1 MRHNA, CDR2 SNTAGT. The CDR3 extends over 18 amino acids. The CDR3 protein is CASSDLMVGDIAFYEQYF. CDR3 DNA sequence: TGTGCCAGCAGTGACCTCATGGTGGGGGATATCGCCTTTTACGAGCAGTACTTC.

The chain has TRBV9 and TRBJ2-7; D remains unclear. Germline V gene data show CDR1 as SGDLS and CDR2 as YYNGEE. The CDR3 spans 17 residues. The germline V and J ends were trimmed by 0 bases and 3 bases, with 19 bases remaining between them. CDR3 nucleotide sequence: TGTGCCAGCAGCGTAGTTGCAGGTGGAACGGATATCTACGAGCAGTACTTC. Protein sequence: CASSVVAGGTDIYEQYF.

There are a few counts of this clonotype. The rearrangement links TRBV2 to TRBJ2-4; D is possibly TRBD1 or TRBD2 (5 bases each). The CDR3 runs 18 residues. Germline V gene sequence: CDR1 SNHLY, CDR2 FYNNEI. Trimming stripped 3 bases from V and 1 base from J, with 19 bases between. The CDR3 DNA reads TGTGCCAGCAGTGATGATCGGGGCGGGTGGGGGGCCAAAAACATTCAGTACTTC. Amino acids: CASSDDRGGWGAKNIQYF.

This clonotype was recorded a few times. J is TRBJ2-5 and V is TRBV5-6; 11 bases line up with TRBD2. CDR1 and CDR2 from the germline V gene are SGHDT and YYEEEE. V shed 2 bases and J 11 bases; nucleotides not matched to a gene: 17. The CDR3 loop spans 17 amino acids. Written as DNA, the CDR3 is TGTGCCAGCAGCTTAATACTAGCGGGAGTACCGGGGCGAGAGCAGTACTTC. As protein: CASSLILAGVPGREQYF.

The rearrangement links TRBV7-9 to TRBJ2-7; 8 nucleotides line up with TRBD2. Per the germline V gene, CDR1 is SEHNR and CDR2 is FQNEAQ (reference sequence). After removal of 5 bases from V and 1 base from J, the junction contained 10 bases not matched to a gene. The CDR3 length is 16 residues. CDR3 protein: CASSPHSRGGSYEQYF. The DNA for the CDR3 is TGTGCCAGCAGCCCTCATTCACGGGGGGGGTCCTACGAGCAGTACTTC.

The CDR3 region is CSASLASGSYYNEQFF. The CDR3 DNA sequence: TGCAGTGCTAGTCTGGCTAGCGGGAGTTACTACAATGAGCAGTTCTTC. This chain links TRBV20-1 with TRBJ2-1; TRBD2 aligns across 10 bases. The CDR3 runs to 16 residues. Losses at the gene ends were 3 bases for V and 3 bases for J; bases not matched to a gene: 8. The germline gives CDR1 DFQATT, CDR2 SNEGSKA (reference sequence).

The gene calls are TRBV12-5 and TRBJ2-5; 9 nucleotides line up with TRBD1. CDR3 length: 15 residues. Germline CDR1 and CDR2: LGHNT and FRNRAP. V dropped 7 bases and J dropped 1; count of bases not matched to a gene: 7. The CDR3 DNA sequence: TGTGCTAGTGCCCGGGACAGGGCTATCCAAGAGACCCAGTACTTC. It specifies CASARDRAIQETQYF.

In its sample, this clonotype was seen a few times. The chain couples TRBV20-1 to TRBJ1-2; D gene ambiguous. Germline loops: CDR1 DFQATT, CDR2 SNEGSKA (reference sequence). The V end was cut by 4 bases, the J end by 7 bases, with 16 bases between. This CDR3 region has 13 residues. CDR3 residues: CSATRSGPGGYTF. The CDR3 DNA sequence: TGCAGTGCTACCAGGTCTGGCCCCGGTGGCTACACCTTC.

This sequence joins TRBV25-1 and TRBJ2-5; D possibly matches TRBD1 or TRBD2 (7 bases each). V was cut by 3 bases and J by 2 bases, with 13 bases left in between. The CDR3 totals 15 residues. Germline CDR1 and CDR2: MGHDK and SYGVNS. The CDR3 loop reads CASSESQGGQETQYF. Here the CDR3 DNA reads TGTGCCAGCAGTGAGTCTCAGGGGGGGCAAGAGACCCAGTACTTC.

The chain combines TRBV20-1 with TRBJ2-3, with 7 bases fitting TRBD2. Per germline, CDR1 DFQATT and CDR2 SNEGSKA (reference sequence). The CDR3 is made up of 19 amino acids. Trimming cost V 0 bases and J 1 base; bases outside gene matches: 16. The CDR3 reads CSARDLGGQQKAGTDTQYF. Here the CDR3 DNA reads TGCAGTGCTAGAGATTTGGGAGGGCAACAGAAGGCCGGCACAGATACGCAGTATTTT.